This TCR beta chain is drawn from a study of blood T cell repertoires in COVID-19. Study information: The United States, Italy and Spain supplied acute and convalescent COVID-19 samples.

This clone appeared a single time. Clinical history reported by participants formed the basis on which cohorts were assigned. Authors' methods: Scientists estimated how many nucleated cells there were by amplifying reference gene primers. Profiled with immunoSEQ multiplex PCR; TCRdb holds only in-frame clones, not every one. V, J and clone size derive from that table, while D and trimming were established from the DNA sequence. Counted here are around 250,000 clones, 88% occurring once; the ten biggest clones make up 1.2%. The TCR was taken from a woman aged 40 to 50 with acute COVID-19. Sequencing input: PBMCs or T cells enriched from blood (not recorded which).

Written as DNA, the CDR3 is TGTGCCAGCGGGACAGGGTTTTACGAGCAGTACTTC. It yields the protein CASGTGFYEQYF. The chain joins TRBV2 to TRBJ2-7; 9 nucleotides agree with TRBD1. Germline assignment: CDR1 SNHLY and CDR2 FYNNEI. Germline trimming cut 8 bases from V and 4 bases from J; bases unmatched to any gene: 3. This CDR3 comprises 12 residues.